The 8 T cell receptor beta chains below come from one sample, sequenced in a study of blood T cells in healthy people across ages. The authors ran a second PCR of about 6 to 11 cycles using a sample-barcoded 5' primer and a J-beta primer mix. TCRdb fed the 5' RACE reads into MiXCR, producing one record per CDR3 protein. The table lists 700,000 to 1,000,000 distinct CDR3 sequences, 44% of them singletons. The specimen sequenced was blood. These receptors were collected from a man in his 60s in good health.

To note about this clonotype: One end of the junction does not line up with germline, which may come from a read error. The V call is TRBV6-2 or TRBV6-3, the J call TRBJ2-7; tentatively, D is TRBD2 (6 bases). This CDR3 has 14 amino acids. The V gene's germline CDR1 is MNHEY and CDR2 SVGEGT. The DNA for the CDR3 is TGTGCCAGCAGTGACTCGCCGGGGAGGTACGAGCAGTACTTC. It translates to CASSDSPGRYEQYF.

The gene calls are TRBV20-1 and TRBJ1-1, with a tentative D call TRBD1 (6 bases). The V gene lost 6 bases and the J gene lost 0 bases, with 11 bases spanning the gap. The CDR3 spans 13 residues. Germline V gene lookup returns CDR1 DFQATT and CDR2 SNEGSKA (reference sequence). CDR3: CSAPTGMNTEAFF. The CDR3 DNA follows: TGCAGTGCGCCCACAGGGATGAACACTGAAGCTTTCTTT.

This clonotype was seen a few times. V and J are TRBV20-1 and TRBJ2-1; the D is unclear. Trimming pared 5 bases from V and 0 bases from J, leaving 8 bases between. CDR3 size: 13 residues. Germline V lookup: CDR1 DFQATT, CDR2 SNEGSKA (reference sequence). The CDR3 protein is CSAPLSSYNEQFF. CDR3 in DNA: TGCAGTGCTCCCCTAAGCTCCTACAATGAGCAGTTCTTC.

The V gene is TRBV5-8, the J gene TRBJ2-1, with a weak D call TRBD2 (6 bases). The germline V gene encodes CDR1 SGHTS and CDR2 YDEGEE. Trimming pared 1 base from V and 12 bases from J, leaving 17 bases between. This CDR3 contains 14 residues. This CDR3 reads CASSLRASDHGQFF. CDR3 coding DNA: TGTGCCAGCAGCTTGAGGGCTAGCGATCACGGGCAGTTCTTC. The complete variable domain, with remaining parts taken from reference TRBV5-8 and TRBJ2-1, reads EAGVTQSPTHLIKTRGQQATLRCSPISGHTSVYWYQQALGLGLQFLLWYDEGEERNRGNFPPRFSGRQFPNYSSELNVNALELEDSALYLCASSLRASDHGQFFGPGTRLTVL.

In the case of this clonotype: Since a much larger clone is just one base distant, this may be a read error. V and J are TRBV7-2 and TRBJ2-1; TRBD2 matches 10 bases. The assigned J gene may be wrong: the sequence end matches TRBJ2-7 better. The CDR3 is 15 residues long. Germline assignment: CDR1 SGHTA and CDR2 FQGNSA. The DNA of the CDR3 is TGTGCCAGCAGCTTAATGGATAGCGGGGGGAATGAGCAGTACTTC. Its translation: CASSLMDSGGNEQYF.

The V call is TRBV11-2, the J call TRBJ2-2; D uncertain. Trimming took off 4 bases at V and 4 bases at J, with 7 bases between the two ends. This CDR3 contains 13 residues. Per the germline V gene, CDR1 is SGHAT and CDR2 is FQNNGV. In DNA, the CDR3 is TGTGCCAGCAGCTATGCGGTCACCGGGGAGCTGTTTTTT. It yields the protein CASSYAVTGELFF.

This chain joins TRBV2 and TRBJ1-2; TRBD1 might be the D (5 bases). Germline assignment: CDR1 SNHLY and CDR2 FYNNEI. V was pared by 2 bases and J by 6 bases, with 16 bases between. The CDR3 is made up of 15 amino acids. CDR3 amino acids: CASSERQGGFDGYTF. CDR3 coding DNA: TGTGCCAGCAGTGAACGGCAGGGTGGCTTCGATGGCTACACCTTC.

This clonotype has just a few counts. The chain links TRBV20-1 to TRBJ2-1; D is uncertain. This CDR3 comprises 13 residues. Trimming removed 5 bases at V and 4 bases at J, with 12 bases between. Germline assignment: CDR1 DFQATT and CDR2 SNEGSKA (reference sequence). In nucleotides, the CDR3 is TGCAGTGCTGAACGGACGGAATACAATGAGCAGTTCTTC. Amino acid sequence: CSAERTEYNEQFF.